This is a list of T cell receptor beta chains from one sample in a study of human T cells and chemical hapten exposure. TCRdb reprocessed the 5' RACE reads via MiXCR and lists one record per CDR3 protein. In the table there are roughly 82,000 distinct CDR3 sequences, approximately 16% of which are singletons. The receptors were sampled from a female donor in good health. The CDR3 runs from the conserved cysteine through the conserved F or W. D genes are given only for firm matches. The size entry is marked missing in some rows and otherwise reads once, few, many or a size class.

j_gene,d_gene,v_gene,abundance,CDR3aa,CDR3nt
TRBJ1-2,TRBD1,TRBV3-1,few,CASSLGQGARGYTF,TGTGCCAGCAGCCTGGGACAGGGGGCGCGGGGCTACACCTTC
TRBJ1-1,TRBD1,TRBV2,once,CASSKGATEAFF,TGTGCCAGCAGCAAGGGGGCCACTGAAGCTTTCTTT
TRBJ2-6,TRBD1,TRBV12-3/TRBV12-4,-,CASSLRDRGLRFGANVLTF,TGTGCCAGCAGTTTGAGGGACAGGGGGCTTCGGTTTGGGGCCAACGTCCTGACTTTC
TRBJ2-2,-,TRBV5-1,few,CASNPAGRNTGELFF,TGCGCCAGCAACCCCGCGGGCAGAAACACCGGGGAGCTGTTTTTT
TRBJ2-3,-,TRBV20-1,few,CSASLAAGTDTQYF,TGCAGTGCTAGTTTAGCAGCTGGCACAGATACGCAGTATTTT
TRBJ1-2,TRBD1,TRBV18,-,CASSPQGAVGYTF,TGTGCCAGCTCACCACAGGGGGCGGTTGGCTACACCTTC
TRBJ2-3,TRBD2,TRBV20-1,-,CSARTSGREGSTDTQYF,TGCAGTGCCCGGACTAGCGGGAGGGAGGGGAGCACAGATACGCAGTATTTT
TRBJ2-3,TRBD2,TRBV7-9,-,CASSWTTSGRDTQYF,TGTGCCAGCAGCTGGACGACTAGCGGGAGGGATACGCAGTATTTT
TRBJ2-1,TRBD2,TRBV11-2,-,CASSPWTSGSYNEQFF,TGTGCCAGCAGCCCGTGGACTAGCGGGTCCTACAATGAGCAGTTCTTC
TRBJ1-6,-,TRBV5-1,-,CASSLEKGLDSPLHF,TGCGCCAGCAGCTTGGAGAAGGGGCTGGATTCACCCCTCCACTTT
TRBJ1-4,TRBD1,TRBV10-3,-,CAIRGTGQEKLFF,TGTGCCATCAGAGGGACAGGTCAAGAAAAACTGTTTTTT
TRBJ1-5,-,TRBV19,few,CASSVPPSFLVSNQPQHF,TGTGCCAGTAGTGTACCACCTTCATTTCTTGTGAGCAATCAGCCCCAGCATTTT
TRBJ2-3,-,TRBV28,few,CASGIPDTQYF,TGTGCCAGCGGGATCCCAGATACGCAGTATTTT
TRBJ2-3,TRBD2,TRBV28,-,CASNKLSTSGTDTQYF,TGTGCCAGCAACAAATTATCAACTAGCGGCACAGATACGCAGTATTTT
TRBJ1-3,-,TRBV3-1,few,CASSQVWGSGNTIYF,TGTGCCAGCAGCCAAGTATGGGGCTCTGGAAACACCATATATTTT
TRBJ2-2,TRBD1,TRBV5-1,-,CASSLAPSGQGESGELFF,TGCGCCAGCAGCTTGGCCCCGAGCGGACAGGGGGAGAGCGGGGAGCTGTTTTTT
TRBJ2-3,TRBD2,TRBV6-6,-,CASRSRLAESTDTQYF,TGTGCCAGCAGGTCACGACTAGCGGAGAGCACAGATACGCAGTATTTT
TRBJ1-2,-,TRBV6-2/TRBV6-3,-,CASSAQGYGYTF,TGTGCCAGCTCGGCACAGGGCTATGGCTACACCTTC
TRBJ2-7,TRBD2,TRBV7-2,many,CASSLVGTSGSAYEQYF,TGTGCCAGCAGCTTAGTCGGTACTAGCGGGAGTGCGTACGAGCAGTACTTC
TRBJ1-4,TRBD1,TRBV20-1,-,CSARDRGMKANEKLFF,TGCAGTGCTAGGGACAGGGGCATGAAGGCTAATGAAAAACTGTTTTTT
TRBJ2-3,TRBD2,TRBV12-3/TRBV12-4,few,CASSRPRLREGTDTQYF,TGTGCCAGCAGTCGCCCCAGGTTGCGGGAGGGGACAGATACGCAGTATTTT
TRBJ1-4,-,TRBV2,few,CASSLGAQGEKLFF,TGTGCCAGCAGCCTCGGGGCTCAGGGAGAAAAACTGTTTTTT
TRBJ1-5,-,TRBV7-2,many,CARSKGLNTNQPQHF,TGTGCCAGGTCTAAGGGTCTGAATACTAATCAGCCCCAGCATTTT
TRBJ1-5,-,TRBV28,-,CASSSGRFNQPQHF,TGTGCCAGCAGTAGCGGGAGATTCAATCAGCCCCAGCATTTT
TRBJ2-7,-,TRBV5-1,many,CASSPRLTYEQYF,TGCGCCAGCAGCCCACGTCTGACATACGAGCAGTACTTC
TRBJ1-2,-,TRBV4-1,-,CASSQGETESYGYTF,TGCGCCAGCAGCCAAGGGGAGACGGAGAGTTATGGCTACACCTTC
TRBJ1-5,TRBD1,TRBV20-1,few,CSASKGAPSNQPQHF,TGCAGTGCTTCTAAGGGGGCACCTAGCAATCAGCCCCAGCATTTT
TRBJ2-7,TRBD2,TRBV20-1,-,CSASPREGPHEQYF,TGCAGTGCTAGTCCCCGGGAGGGCCCCCACGAGCAGTACTTC
TRBJ2-2,-,TRBV12-5,few,CASGLIGELFF,TGTGCTAGTGGTTTGATCGGGGAGCTGTTTTTT
TRBJ2-7,-,TRBV28,few,CASVTRGTTQYEQYF,TGTGCCAGCGTCACTAGGGGTACAACACAGTACGAGCAGTACTTC
TRBJ1-4,-,TRBV7-2,few,CASSSGSNEKLFF,TGTGCCAGCAGCTCCGGAAGTAATGAAAAACTGTTTTTT
TRBJ2-5,-,TRBV12-3/TRBV12-4,-,CASSFNGRETQYF,TGTGCCAGCAGTTTTAACGGACGGGAGACCCAGTACTTC
TRBJ2-7,TRBD2,TRBV28,few,CAIEEGSSGSYEQYF,TGTGCCATAGAAGAAGGGTCTAGCGGGAGCTACGAGCAGTACTTC
TRBJ2-7,-,TRBV6-5,many,CAAENRYEQYF,TGTGCCGCGGAGAATCGGTACGAGCAGTACTTC
TRBJ1-1,-,TRBV6-5,few,CASSYGGVDTEAFF,TGTGCCAGCAGTTACGGGGGAGTGGACACTGAAGCTTTCTTT
TRBJ2-3,-,TRBV24-1,-,CATSDPLPERTDTQYF,TGTGCCACCAGTGACCCCCTTCCGGAACGCACAGATACGCAGTATTTT
TRBJ1-2,-,TRBV23-1,-,CASSQSRAASYGYTF,TGCGCCAGCAGTCAATCGCGGGCAGCGAGCTATGGCTACACCTTC
TRBJ1-4,TRBD1,TRBV30,-,CAWSAPTGINEKLFF,TGTGCCTGGAGTGCCCCGACAGGGATTAATGAAAAACTGTTTTTT
TRBJ2-7,TRBD2,TRBV5-1,-,CASSLKWGGLYEQYF,TGCGCCAGCAGCTTGAAGTGGGGGGGACTCTACGAGCAGTACTTC
TRBJ1-4,-,TRBV5-6,few,CASSFGRLNEKLFF,TGTGCCAGCAGCTTTGGAAGACTTAATGAAAAACTGTTTTTT